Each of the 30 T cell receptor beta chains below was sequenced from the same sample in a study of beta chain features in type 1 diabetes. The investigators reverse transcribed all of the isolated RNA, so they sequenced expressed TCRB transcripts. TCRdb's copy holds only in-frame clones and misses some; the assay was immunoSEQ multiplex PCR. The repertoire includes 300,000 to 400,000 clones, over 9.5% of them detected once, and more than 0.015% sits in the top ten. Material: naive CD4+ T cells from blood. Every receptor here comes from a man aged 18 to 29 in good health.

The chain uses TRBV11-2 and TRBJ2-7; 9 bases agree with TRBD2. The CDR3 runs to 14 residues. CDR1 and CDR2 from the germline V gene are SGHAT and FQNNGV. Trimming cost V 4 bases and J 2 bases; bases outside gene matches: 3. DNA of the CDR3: TGTGCCAGCAGCTCCAGCGGGGGGACCTACGAGCAGTACTTC. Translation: CASSSSGGTYEQYF.

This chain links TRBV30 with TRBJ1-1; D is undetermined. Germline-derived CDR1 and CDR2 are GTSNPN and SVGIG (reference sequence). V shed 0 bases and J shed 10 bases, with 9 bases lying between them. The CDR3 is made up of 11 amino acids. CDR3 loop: CAWSVMSGAFF. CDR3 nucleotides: TGTGCCTGGAGTGTTATGTCAGGAGCTTTCTTT.

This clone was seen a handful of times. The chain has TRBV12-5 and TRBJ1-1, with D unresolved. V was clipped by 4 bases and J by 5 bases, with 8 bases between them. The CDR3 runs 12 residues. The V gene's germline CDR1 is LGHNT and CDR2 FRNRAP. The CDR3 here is CASGSSRTEAFF. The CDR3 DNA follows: TGTGCTAGTGGTTCCTCCCGTACTGAAGCTTTCTTT.

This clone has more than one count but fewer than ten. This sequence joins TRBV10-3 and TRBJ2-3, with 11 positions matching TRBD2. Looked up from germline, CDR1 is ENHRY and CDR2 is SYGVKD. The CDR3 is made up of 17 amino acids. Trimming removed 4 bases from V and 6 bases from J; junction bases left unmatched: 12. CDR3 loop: CAISAAGASGRRDTQYF. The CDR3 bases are TGTGCCATCAGTGCCGCGGGGGCTAGCGGGAGGAGGGATACGCAGTATTTT.

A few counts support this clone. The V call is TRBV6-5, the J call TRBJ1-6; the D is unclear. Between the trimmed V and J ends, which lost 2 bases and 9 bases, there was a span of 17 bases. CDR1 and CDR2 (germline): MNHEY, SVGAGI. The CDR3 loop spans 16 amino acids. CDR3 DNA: TGTGCCAGCAGTTACACATTACGGGGAGGTGGTTCACCCCTCCACTTT. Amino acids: CASSYTLRGGGSPLHF.

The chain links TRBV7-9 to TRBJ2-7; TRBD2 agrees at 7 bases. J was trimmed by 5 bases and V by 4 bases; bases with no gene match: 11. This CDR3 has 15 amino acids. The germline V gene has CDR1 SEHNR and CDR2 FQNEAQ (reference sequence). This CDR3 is CASSSSRGSLNEQYF. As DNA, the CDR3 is TGTGCCAGCAGCTCCTCGCGCGGGAGTCTTAACGAGCAGTACTTC.

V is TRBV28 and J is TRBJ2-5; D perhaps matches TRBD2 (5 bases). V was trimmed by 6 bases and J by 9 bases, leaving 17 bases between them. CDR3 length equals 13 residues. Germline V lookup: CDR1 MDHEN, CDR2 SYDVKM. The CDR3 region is CASRAEGVGAQYF. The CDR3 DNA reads TGTGCCAGCAGGGCAGAGGGTGTTGGGGCCCAGTACTTC.

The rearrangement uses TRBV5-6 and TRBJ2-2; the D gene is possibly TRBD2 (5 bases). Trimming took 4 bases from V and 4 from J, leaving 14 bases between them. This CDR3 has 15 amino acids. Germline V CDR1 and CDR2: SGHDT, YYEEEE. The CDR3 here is CASSPGVPSTGELFF. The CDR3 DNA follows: TGTGCCAGCAGCCCCGGGGTTCCAAGCACCGGGGAGCTGTTTTTT.

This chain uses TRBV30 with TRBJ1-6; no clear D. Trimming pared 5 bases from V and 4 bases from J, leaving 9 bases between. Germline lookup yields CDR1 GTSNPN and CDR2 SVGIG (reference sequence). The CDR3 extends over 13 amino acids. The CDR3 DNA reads TGTGCCTGGGGAACAGATTATAATTCACCCCTCCACTTT. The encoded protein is CAWGTDYNSPLHF.

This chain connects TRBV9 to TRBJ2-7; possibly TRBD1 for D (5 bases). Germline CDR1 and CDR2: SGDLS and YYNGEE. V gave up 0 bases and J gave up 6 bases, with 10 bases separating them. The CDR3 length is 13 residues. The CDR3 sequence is CASSVEGVAEQYF. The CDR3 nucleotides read TGTGCCAGCAGCGTAGAAGGGGTAGCCGAGCAGTACTTC.

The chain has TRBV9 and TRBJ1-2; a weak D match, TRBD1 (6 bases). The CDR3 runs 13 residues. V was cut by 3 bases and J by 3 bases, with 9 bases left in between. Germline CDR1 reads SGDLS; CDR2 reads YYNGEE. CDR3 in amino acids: CASSAGVDYGYTF. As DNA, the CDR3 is TGTGCCAGCAGCGCAGGGGTGGACTATGGCTACACCTTC.

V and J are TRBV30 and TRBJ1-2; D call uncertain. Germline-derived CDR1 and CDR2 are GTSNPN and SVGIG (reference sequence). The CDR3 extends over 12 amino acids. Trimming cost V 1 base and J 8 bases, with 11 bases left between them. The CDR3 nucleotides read TGTGCCTGGAGTGCCCTACGGGGAGGCTACACCTTC. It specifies CAWSALRGGYTF.

The CDR3 loop is CASARGPGSYVDTQYF. The CDR3 DNA reads as TGTGCCTCCGCCCGGGGTCCCGGGAGCTACGTGGATACGCAGTATTTT. The J gene is TRBJ2-3, the V gene TRBV30; D might be TRBD2 (6 bases). The CDR3 length is 16 residues. CDR1 GTSNPN and CDR2 SVGIG come from the germline V gene (reference sequence). The V gene lost 7 bases and the J gene lost 6 bases, with 26 bases spanning the gap.

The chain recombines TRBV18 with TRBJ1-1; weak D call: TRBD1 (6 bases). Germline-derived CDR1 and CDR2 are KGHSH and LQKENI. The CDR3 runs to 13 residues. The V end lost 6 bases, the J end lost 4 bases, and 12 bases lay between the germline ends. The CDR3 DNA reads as TGTGCCAGCTCCCCAACAGGGACCACTGAAGCTTTCTTT. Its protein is CASSPTGTTEAFF.

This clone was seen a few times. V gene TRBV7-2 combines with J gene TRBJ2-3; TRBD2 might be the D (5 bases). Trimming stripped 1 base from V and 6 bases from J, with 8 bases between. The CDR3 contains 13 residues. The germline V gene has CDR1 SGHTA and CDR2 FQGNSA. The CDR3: CASSLVRGDTQYF. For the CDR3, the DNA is TGTGCCAGCAGCTTAGTCCGCGGGGATACGCAGTATTTT.

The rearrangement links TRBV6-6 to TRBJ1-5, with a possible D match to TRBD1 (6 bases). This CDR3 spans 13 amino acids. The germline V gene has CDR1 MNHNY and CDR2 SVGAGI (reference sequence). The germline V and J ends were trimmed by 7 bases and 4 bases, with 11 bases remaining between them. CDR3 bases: TGTGCCAGCATCAGGACAGATAATCAGCCCCAGCATTTT. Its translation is CASIRTDNQPQHF.

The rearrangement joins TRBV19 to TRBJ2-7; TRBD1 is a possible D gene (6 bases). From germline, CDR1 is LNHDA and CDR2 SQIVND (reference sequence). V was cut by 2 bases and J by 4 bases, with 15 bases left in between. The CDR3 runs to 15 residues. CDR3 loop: CASSIYSQGSYEQYF. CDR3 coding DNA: TGTGCCAGTAGTATATACTCGCAGGGGAGTTACGAGCAGTACTTC.

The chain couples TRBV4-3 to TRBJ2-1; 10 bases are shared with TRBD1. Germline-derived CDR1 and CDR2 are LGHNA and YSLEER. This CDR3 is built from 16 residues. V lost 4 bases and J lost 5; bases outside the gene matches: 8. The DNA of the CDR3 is TGCGCCAGCAGCCGTACTCCCGGGACAGGGGACAATGAGCAGTTCTTC. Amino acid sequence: CASSRTPGTGDNEQFF.

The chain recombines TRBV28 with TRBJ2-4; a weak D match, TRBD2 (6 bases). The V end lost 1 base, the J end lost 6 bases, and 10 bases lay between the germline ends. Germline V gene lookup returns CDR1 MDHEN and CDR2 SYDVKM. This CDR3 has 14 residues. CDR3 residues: CASSLSEGRNIQYF. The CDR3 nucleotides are TGTGCCAGCAGTTTATCGGAGGGTAGAAACATTCAGTACTTC.

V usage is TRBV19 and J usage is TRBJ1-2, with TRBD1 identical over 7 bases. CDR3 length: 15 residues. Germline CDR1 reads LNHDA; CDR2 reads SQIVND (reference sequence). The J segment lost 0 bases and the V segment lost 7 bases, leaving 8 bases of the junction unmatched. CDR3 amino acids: CASMGEGASNYGYTF. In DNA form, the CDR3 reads TGTGCCAGTATGGGAGAGGGGGCGTCTAACTATGGCTACACCTTC.

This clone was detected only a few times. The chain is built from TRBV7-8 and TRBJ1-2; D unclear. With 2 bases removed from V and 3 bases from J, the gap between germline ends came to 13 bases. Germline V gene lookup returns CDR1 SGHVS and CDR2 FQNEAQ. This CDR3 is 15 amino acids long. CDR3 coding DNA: TGTGCCAGCAGCTTAAGCTCGGGCGGGTACTATGGCTACACCTTC. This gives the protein CASSLSSGGYYGYTF. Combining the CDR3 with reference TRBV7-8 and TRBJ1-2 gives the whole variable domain GAGVSQSPRYKVAKRGQDVALRCDPISGHVSLFWYQQALGQGPEFLTYFQNEAQLDKSGLPSDRFFAERPEGSVSTLKIQRTQQEDSAVYLCASSLSSGGYYGYTFGSGTRLTVV.

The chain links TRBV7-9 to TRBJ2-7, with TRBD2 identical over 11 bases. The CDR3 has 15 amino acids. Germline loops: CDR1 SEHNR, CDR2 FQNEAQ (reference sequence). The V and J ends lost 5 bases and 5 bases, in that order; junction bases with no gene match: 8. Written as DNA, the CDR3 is TGTGCCAGCAGCCGAAGACTAGCGGGATGGGACGAGCAGTACTTC. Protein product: CASSRRLAGWDEQYF. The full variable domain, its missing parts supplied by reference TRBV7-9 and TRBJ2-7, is DTGVSQNPRHKITKRGQNVTFRCDPISEHNRLYWYRQTLGQGPEFLTYFQNEAQLEKSRLLSDRFSAERPKGSFSTLEIQRTEQGDSAMYLCASSRRLAGWDEQYFGPGTRLTVT.

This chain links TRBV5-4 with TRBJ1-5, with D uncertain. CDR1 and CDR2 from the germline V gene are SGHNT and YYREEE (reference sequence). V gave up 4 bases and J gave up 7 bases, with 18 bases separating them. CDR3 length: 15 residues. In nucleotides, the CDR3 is TGTGCCAGCAGCCGCGGACCCACTGGAGGGCAGCCCCAGCATTTT. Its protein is CASSRGPTGGQPQHF.

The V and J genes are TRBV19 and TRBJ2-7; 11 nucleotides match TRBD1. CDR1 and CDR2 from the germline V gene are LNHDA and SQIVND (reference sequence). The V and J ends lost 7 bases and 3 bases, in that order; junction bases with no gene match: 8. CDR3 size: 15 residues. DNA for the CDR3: TGTGCCAGTACCAAATCCGGGACAGGGGGCTACGAGCAGTACTTC. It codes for CASTKSGTGGYEQYF. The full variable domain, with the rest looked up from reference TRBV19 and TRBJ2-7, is DGGITQSPKYLFRKEGQNVTLSCEQNLNHDAMYWYRQDPGQGLRLIYYSQIVNDFQKGDIAEGYSVSREKKESFPLTVTSAQKNPTAFYLCASTKSGTGGYEQYFGPGTRLTVT.

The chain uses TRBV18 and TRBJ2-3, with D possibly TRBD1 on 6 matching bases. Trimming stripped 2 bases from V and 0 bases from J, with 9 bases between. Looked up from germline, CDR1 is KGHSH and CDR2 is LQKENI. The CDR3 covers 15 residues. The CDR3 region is CASSPSGQSTDTQYF. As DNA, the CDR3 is TGTGCCAGCTCACCATCAGGACAGAGCACAGATACGCAGTATTTT.

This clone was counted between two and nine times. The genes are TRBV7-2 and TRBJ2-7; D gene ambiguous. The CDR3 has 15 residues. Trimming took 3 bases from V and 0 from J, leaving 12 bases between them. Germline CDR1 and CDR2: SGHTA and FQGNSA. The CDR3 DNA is TGTGCCAGCAGCTTCGAAGGCGGCAGCTCCTACGAGCAGTACTTC. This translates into CASSFEGGSSYEQYF.

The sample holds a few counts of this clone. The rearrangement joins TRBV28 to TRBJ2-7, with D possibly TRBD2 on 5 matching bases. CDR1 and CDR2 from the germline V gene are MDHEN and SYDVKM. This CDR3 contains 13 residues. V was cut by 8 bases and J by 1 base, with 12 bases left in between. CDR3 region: CASSGLISYEQYF. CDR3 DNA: TGTGCCAGCTCTGGACTGATATCCTACGAGCAGTACTTC.

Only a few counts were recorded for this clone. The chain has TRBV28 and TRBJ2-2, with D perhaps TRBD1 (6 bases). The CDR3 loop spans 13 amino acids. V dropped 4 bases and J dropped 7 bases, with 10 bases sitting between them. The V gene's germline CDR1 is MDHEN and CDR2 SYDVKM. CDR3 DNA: TGTGCCAGCAGTTCAGGGGCTGGCGGGGAGCTGTTTTTT. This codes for CASSSGAGGELFF.

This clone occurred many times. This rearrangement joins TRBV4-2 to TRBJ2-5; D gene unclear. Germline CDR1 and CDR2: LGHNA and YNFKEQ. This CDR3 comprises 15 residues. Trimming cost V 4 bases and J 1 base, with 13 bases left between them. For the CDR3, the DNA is TGTGCCAGCAGCCGACTCGGAGTTCTCCAAGAGACCCAGTACTTC. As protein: CASSRLGVLQETQYF.

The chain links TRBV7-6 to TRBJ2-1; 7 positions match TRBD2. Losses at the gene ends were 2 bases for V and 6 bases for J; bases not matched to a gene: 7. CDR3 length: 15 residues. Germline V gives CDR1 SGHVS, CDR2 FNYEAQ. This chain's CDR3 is CASSLILAESNEQFF. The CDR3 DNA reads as TGTGCCAGCAGCTTAATCCTAGCGGAGAGCAATGAGCAGTTCTTC.